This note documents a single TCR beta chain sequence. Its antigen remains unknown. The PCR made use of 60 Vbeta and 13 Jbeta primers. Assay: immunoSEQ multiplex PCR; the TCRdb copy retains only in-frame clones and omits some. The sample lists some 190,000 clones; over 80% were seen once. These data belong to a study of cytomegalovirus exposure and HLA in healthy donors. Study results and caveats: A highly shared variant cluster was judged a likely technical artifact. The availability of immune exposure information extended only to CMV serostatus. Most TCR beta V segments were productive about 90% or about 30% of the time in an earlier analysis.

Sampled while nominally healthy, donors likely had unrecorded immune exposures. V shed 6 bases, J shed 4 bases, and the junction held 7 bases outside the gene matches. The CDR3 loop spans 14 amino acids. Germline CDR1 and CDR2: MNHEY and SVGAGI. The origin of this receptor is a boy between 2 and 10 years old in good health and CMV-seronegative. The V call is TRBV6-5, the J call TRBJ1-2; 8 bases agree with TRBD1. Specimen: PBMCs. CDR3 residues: CASSRLTGAYGYTF. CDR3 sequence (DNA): TGTGCCAGCAGCCGTTTGACAGGGGCCTATGGCTACACCTTC.